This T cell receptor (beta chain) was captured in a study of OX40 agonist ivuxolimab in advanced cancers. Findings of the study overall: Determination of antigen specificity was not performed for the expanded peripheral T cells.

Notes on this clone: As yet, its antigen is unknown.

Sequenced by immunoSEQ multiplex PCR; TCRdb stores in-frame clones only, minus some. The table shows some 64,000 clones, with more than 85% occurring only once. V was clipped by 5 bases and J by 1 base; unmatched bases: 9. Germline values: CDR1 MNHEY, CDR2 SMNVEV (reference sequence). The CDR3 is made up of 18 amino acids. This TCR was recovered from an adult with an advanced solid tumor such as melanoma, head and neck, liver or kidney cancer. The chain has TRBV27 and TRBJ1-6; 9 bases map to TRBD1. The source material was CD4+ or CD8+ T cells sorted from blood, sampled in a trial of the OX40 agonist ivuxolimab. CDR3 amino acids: CASSLWDRDLSYNSPLHF. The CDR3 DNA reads TGTGCCAGCAGTCTTTGGGACAGGGATTTATCCTATAATTCACCCCTCCACTTT.